This T cell receptor (beta chain) was retrieved from a study of T-cell reconstitution after alpha-beta-depleted transplantation in children. The study's findings and limits: Several hundred expanded graft clones reportedly were the source of alpha-beta T cells about two months after transplant.

This clonotype was seen ten or more times. The target antigen is unknown. The ends were cut back, 2 bases at V and 4 bases at J, with 10 bases in the middle. There are 14 residues in the CDR3. Germline CDR1 SNHLY, CDR2 FYNNEI. Preparation of the TCRbeta library used unique molecular identifiers. MiXCR was run by TCRdb on the PCR reads, yielding one entry per CDR3 protein. The repertoire holds roughly 100,000 distinct CDR3 sequences, with approximately 6% as singletons. The receptor was derived from a female patient aged 2 to 10 who had a stem cell transplant for Fanconi anemia, so the T cells may come from the graft donor. The genes are TRBV2 and TRBJ2-3; no clear D. The sample consisted of PBMCs, mostly from graft donor cells, taken 60 days after TCRalphabeta/CD19-depleted stem cell transplant. CDR3 nucleotide sequence: TGTGCCAGCAGTGAACTGGGCCCTCCAGATACGCAGTATTTT. Its protein product is CASSELGPPDTQYF.